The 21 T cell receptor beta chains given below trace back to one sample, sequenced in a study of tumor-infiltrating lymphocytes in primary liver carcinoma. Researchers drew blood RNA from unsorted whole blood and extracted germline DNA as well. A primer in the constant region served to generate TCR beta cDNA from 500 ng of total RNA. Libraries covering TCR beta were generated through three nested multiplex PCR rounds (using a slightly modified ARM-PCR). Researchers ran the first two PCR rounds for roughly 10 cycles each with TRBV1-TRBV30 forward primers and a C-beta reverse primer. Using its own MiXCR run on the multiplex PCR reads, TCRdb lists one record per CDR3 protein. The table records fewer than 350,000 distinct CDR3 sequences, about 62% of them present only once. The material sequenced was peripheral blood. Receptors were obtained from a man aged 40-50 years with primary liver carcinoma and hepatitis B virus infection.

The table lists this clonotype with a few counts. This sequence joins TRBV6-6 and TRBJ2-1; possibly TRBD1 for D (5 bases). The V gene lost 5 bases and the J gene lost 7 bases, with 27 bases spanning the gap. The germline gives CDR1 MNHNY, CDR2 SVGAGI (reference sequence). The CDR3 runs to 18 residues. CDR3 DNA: TGTGCCAGCAGTGATCCCCACCGAAGGGGCTTGAACGGGAATGAGCAGTTCTTC. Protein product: CASSDPHRRGLNGNEQFF.

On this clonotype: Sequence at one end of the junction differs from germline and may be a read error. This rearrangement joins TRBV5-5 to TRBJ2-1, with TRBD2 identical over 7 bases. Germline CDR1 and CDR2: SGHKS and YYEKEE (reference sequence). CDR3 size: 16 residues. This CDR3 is CTSSFTAGVRGNEQFF. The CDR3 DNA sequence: TGTACCAGTAGCTTTACGGCGGGAGTAAGGGGAAATGAGCAGTTCTTC.

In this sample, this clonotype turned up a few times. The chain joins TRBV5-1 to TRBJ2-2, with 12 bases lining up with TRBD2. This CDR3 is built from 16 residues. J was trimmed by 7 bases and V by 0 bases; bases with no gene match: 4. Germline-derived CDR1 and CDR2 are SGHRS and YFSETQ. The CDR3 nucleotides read TGCGCCAGCAGCTTGGGACTAGCGGGAGTCGGCGGGGAGCTGTTTTTT. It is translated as CASSLGLAGVGGELFF.

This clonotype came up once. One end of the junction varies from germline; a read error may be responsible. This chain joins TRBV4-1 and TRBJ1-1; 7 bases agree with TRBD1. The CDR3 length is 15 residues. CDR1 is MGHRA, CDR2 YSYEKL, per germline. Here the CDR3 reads CANSHPDRLSTEAFF. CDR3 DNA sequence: TGCGCCAACAGCCACCCGGACAGGTTGAGCACTGAAGCTTTCTTT.

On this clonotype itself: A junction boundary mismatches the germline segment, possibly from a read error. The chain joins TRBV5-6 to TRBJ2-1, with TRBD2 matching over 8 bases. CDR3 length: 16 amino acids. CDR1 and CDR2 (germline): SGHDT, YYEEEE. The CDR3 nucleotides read TGTGCCGGCAGCCTGTTGACTAGCGCGGCTTACAATGGGCAGTTCTTC. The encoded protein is CAGSLLTSAAYNGQFF.

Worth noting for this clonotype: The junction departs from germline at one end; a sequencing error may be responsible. The DNA for the CDR3 is TGTGCCAGCGGTTATGAATCGCGGACATATGGCTACACCTTC. It is translated as CASGYESRTYGYTF. The chain is built from TRBV6-6 and TRBJ1-2, with D possibly matching TRBD1 (5 bases). CDR3 length equals 14 residues. Germline values: CDR1 MNHNY, CDR2 SVGAGI (reference sequence).

CDR3 sequence reads: CASSAQGGVGTEAFF. The CDR3 region has the DNA TGTGCCAGCAGTGCGCAGGGAGGGGTAGGTACTGAAGCTTTCTTT. The J gene is TRBJ1-1, the V gene TRBV25-1; a weak D match, TRBD1 (5 bases). CDR1 and CDR2 (germline): MGHDK, SYGVNS. Trimming cost V 4 bases and J 5 bases, with 17 bases left between them. The length of the CDR3 is 15 residues.

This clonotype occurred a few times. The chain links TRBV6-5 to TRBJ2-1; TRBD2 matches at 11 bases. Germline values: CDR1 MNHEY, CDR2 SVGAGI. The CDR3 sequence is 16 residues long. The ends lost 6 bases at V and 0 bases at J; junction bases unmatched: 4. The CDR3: CASRTSGISSYNEQFF. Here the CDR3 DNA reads TGTGCCAGCAGGACTAGCGGGATTAGCTCCTACAATGAGCAGTTCTTC.

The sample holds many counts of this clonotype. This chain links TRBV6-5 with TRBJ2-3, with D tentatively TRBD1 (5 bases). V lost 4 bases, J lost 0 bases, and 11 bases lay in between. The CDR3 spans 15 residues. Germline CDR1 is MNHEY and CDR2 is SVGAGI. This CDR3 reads CASSLGARSTDTQYF. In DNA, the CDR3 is TGTGCCAGCAGTTTAGGGGCACGGAGCACAGATACGCAGTATTTT.

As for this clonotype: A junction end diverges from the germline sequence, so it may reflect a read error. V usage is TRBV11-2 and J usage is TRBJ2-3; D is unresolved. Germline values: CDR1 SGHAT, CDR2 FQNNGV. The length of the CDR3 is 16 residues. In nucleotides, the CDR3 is TGTGCCAACAGCTTACAAGCAGGAGTCAGCACAGATACGCAGTATTTT. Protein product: CANSLQAGVSTDTQYF.

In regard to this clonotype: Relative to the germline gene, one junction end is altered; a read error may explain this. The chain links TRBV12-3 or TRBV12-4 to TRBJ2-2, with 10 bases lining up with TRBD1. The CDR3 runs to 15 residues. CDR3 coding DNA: TGTGCCAGCGGGCCGCGACAGGGGGCTACAGGGGAGCTGCTTTTT. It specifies CASGPRQGATGELLF.

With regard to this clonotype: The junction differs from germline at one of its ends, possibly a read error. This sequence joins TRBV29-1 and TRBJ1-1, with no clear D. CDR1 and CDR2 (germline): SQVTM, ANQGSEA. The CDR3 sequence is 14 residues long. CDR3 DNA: TGTAGCGTTTTTACATGGCCCGAGGTCACTGAAGCTTTCTTT. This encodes CSVFTWPEVTEAFF.

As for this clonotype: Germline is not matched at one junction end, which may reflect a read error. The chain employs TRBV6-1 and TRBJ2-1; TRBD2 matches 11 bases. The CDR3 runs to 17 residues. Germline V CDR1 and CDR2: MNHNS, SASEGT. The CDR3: CVSSKLFTSGSYNEQSF. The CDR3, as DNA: TGTGTCAGCAGCAAGTTATTTACTAGCGGGAGTTACAATGAGCAGTCCTTC.

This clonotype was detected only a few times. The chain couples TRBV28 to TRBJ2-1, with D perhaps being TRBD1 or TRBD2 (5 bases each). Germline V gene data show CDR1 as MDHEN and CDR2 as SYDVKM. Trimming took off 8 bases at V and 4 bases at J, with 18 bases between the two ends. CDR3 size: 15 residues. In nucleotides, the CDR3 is TGTGCCAGCTGGGGCCCTACCACGGGGTACAATGAGCAGTTCTTC. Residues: CASWGPTTGYNEQFF.

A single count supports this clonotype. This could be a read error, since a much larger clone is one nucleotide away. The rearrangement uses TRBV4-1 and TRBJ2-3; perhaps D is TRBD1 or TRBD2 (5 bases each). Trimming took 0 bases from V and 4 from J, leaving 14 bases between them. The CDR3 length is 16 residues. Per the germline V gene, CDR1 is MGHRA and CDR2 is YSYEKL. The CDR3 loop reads CASSQERLSGPDTQYF. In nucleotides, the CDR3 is TGCGCCAGCAGCCAAGAGCGTCTATCGGGGCCAGATACGCAGTATTTT.

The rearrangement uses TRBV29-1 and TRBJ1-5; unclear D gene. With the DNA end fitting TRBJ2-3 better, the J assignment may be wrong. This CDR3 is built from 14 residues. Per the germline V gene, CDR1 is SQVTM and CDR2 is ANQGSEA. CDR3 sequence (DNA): TGCAGCGAGAAAAATAGAGATAGCAATCAGCCCCAGTATTTT. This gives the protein CSEKNRDSNQPQYF.

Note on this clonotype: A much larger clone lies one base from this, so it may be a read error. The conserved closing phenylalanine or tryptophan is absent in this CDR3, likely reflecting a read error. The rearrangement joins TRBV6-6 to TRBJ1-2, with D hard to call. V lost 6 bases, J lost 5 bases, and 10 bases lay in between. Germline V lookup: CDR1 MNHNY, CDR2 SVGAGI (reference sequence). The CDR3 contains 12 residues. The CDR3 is CASREGDYGYTL. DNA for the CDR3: TGTGCCAGCAGAGAGGGAGATTATGGCTACACCCTC.

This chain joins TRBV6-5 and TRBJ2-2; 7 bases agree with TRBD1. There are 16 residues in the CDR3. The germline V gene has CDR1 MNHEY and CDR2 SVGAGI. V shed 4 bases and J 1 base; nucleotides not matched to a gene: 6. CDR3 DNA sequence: TGTGCCAGCAGTTCGCAGAGACAGGGGAACACCGGGGAGCTGTTTTTT. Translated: CASSSQRQGNTGELFF.

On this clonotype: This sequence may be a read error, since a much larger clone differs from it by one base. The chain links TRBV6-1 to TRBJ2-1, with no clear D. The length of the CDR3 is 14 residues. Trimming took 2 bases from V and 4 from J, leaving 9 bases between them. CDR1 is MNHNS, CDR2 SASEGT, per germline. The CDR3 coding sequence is TGTGCCAGCAGTGAACAAAGGAAATACAATGAGCAGTTCTTC. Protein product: CASSEQRKYNEQFF.

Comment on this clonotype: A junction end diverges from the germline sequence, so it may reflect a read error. The CDR3 DNA reads as TGTGCCAGCAGCCTGGGTCAAGCGGGAGGGCGGGATACGCGGTATTTT. Its protein product is CASSLGQAGGRDTRYF. This chain links TRBV11-2 with TRBJ2-3; 10 positions agree with TRBD2. The germline CDR1 and CDR2 sequences are SGHAT and FQNNGV. CDR3 length: 16 amino acids.

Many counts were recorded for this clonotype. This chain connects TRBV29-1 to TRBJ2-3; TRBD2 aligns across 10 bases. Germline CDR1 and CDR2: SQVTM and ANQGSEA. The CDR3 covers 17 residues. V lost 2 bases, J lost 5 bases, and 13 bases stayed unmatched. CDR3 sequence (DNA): TGCAGCGTTGAATTTGCTAGCGGGAGAGATTATGGAGATACGCAGTATTTT. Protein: CSVEFASGRDYGDTQYF.